This T cell receptor (beta chain) was documented in a study of blood T cell repertoires in COVID-19. The wider study: Some COVID-19 samples were acute and others convalescent; all came from the United States, Italy and Spain. Nucleic acid was either cDNA or gDNA, and it came from T cells, B-cell-depleted T cells, or PBMCs.

In the original processing: Amplifying reference gene primers gave estimates of nucleated cell counts. The assay was immunoSEQ multiplex PCR, and TCRdb's table has in-frame clones only and misses some. V, J and clone size are those of that table, while D and trimming were read from the DNA. In the table there are 200,000 or so clones, 85% to 90% of which are singletons. Germline assignment: CDR1 SGHRS and CDR2 YFSETQ. The CDR3 spans 15 residues. V was pared by 6 bases and J by 7 bases, with 13 bases of the junction left unmatched. The source is a person aged 70 to 79 with COVID-19, enrolled during active disease. The genes are TRBV5-1 and TRBJ2-1; 7 bases agree with TRBD1. The material sequenced was peripheral blood. The CDR3 loop is CASTAGQGVMNEQFF. In DNA, the CDR3 is TGCGCCAGCACCGCAGGCCAGGGGGTGATGAATGAGCAGTTCTTC.